This section outlines one T cell receptor beta chain sequence together with its context. Its matching antigen is unknown. CDR3 length: 15 amino acids. Germline lookup yields CDR1 SGDLS and CDR2 YYNGEE. The germline V and J ends were trimmed by 0 bases and 0 bases, with 10 bases remaining between them. This entry comes from a study of cytomegalovirus exposure and HLA in healthy donors. 13 Jbeta primers and 60 Vbeta primers were used for the PCR. Using immunoSEQ multiplex PCR, the repertoire was profiled, and TCRdb retains in-frame clones only, with some absent. In the table there are some 150,000 clones, 65% to 85% of which are singletons. General study findings and limits: The authors later found most CMV-associated TCR beta chains appeared HLA-restricted.

This chain links TRBV9 with TRBJ2-7; D is perhaps TRBD2 (5 bases). Sequencing used PBMCs. This clonotype was sampled from a woman aged 50 to 65 in good health and CMV-seropositive. CDR3 amino acids: CASSVAEGNSYEQYF. The CDR3 DNA reads as TGTGCCAGCAGCGTAGCAGAGGGAAACTCCTACGAGCAGTACTTC.